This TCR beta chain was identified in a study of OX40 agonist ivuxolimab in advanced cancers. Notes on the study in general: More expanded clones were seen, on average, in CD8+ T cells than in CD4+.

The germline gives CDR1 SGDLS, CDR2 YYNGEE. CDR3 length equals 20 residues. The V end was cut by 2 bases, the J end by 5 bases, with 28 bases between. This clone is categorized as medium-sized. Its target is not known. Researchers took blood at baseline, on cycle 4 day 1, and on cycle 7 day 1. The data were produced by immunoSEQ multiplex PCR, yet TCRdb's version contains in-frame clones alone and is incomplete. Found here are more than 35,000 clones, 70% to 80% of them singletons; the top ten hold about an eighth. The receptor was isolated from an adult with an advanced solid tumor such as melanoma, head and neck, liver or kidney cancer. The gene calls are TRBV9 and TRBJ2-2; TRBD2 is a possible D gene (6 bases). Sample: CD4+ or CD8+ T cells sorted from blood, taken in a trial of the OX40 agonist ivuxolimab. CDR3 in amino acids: CASSVNPQMIRDLPTGELFF. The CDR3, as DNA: TGTGCCAGCAGCGTTAACCCGCAAATGATCCGGGACTTACCGACCGGGGAGCTGTTTTTT.